This TCR beta chain emerged from a study of beta chain features in type 1 diabetes. This clone was counted a few times. The target antigen is unknown. Study conclusions and caveats: Type 1 diabetes patients showed a moderate but significant shortening of TCRB CDR3s in all four CD4+ subsets.

The ends were cut back, 1 base at V and 1 base at J, with 9 bases in the middle. The CDR3 is 15 amino acids. Germline V gene sequence: CDR1 SGHRS, CDR2 YFSETQ. Expressed TCRB transcripts were sequenced because the isolated RNA had all been reverse transcribed beforehand. TCRdb's table, derived via immunoSEQ multiplex PCR, lists solely in-frame clones and lacks some. This table has hundreds of thousands of clones, more than 12% appearing once. The specimen was naive CD4+ T cells from blood. The chain recombines TRBV5-1 with TRBJ1-5; D is ambiguous. The source is a man aged 18-30 years with type 1 diabetes. CDR3 in amino acids: CASSLLGGSNQPQHF. The CDR3 nucleotides read TGCGCCAGCAGCTTGCTTGGTGGGAGCAATCAGCCCCAGCATTTT.